The count of the clone carrying this T cell receptor (beta chain) is one. No antigen is known for it. Per germline, CDR1 SGHNT and CDR2 YYREEE (reference sequence). Trimming shortened V by 7 bases and J by 6 bases, and 21 bases separated the two germline ends. CDR3 length: 15 amino acids. The data originate from a study of shared clonotypes between healthy human individuals. Study-wide points: Only blood was sampled; tissue repertoires likely differ. Several donors held about 5% of naive CD4 clonotypes in common.

Deep level was the assay's run setting. Sequenced by immunoSEQ multiplex PCR; TCRdb stores in-frame clones only, minus some. Here the sample spans over a million clones, 60% to 80% being singletons. The sequence was obtained from a man between 18 and 29 years old in good health. Sequencing was carried out using memory CD4+ T cells sorted from blood. Specified subset: CD45RA-negative fraction. The rearrangement uses TRBV5-4 and TRBJ2-3, with D possibly being TRBD1 or TRBD2 (5 bases each). CDR3 residues: CASGAYRDPADTQYF. DNA for the CDR3: TGTGCCAGCGGAGCCTACCGGGACCCCGCCGATACGCAGTATTTT. Full variable domain (outside the CDR3, taken from reference TRBV5-4 and TRBJ2-3): ETGVTQSPTHLIKTRGQQVTLRCSSQSGHNTVSWYQQALGQGPQFIFQYYREEENGRGNFPPRFSGLQFPNYSSELNVNALELDDSALYLCASGAYRDPADTQYFGPGTRLTVL.